Shown below are 29 T cell receptor beta chains from a single sample sequenced in a study of T cells in Graves' hyperthyroidism and ophthalmopathy (dated by TCRdb to the late 2010s). The library was obtained by multiplex PCR. The listed sequencing device is Illumina HiSeq 2000. The TCR beta CDR3 regions were amplified from the RNA transcripts. A first-round RT-PCR of the TCR CDR3 used the HTBI primer set with the Qiagen OneStep RT-PCR kit. The public sequencing data were trimmed at Q25 with fastp and processed into clonotypes with MiXCR by TCRdb, which kept only in-frame beta chains. CDR3 protein sequences are deduplicated, and each keeps its most common genes and DNA. The sample yields some 760,000 distinct CDR3 sequences; less than 15% were counted once. The leading ten clones occupy 10% of the sample. The sequenced material came from blood. The receptors originated from a woman aged 18-29 years with Graves' hyperthyroidism.

This clonotype showed up many times. V usage is TRBV7-9 and J usage is TRBJ2-4; a possible D gene is TRBD2 (6 bases). The length of the CDR3 is 18 residues. Trimming took 5 bases from V and 1 from J, leaving 21 bases between them. Germline-derived CDR1 and CDR2 are SEHNR and FQNEAQ (reference sequence). The CDR3 DNA reads TGTGCCAGCAGCATTGGAACCTACGGGGGAAAGGCCAAAAACATTCAGTACTTC. As protein: CASSIGTYGGKAKNIQYF. Complete variable domain (other parts from reference TRBV7-9 and TRBJ2-4): DTGVSQNPRHKITKRGQNVTFRCDPISEHNRLYWYRQTLGQGPEFLTYFQNEAQLEKSRLLSDRFSAERPKGSFSTLEIQRTEQGDSAMYLCASSIGTYGGKAKNIQYFGAGTRLSVL.

This clonotype has ten or more counts. The chain has TRBV7-3 and TRBJ2-3, with 7 bases lining up with TRBD1. The germline gives CDR1 SGHTA, CDR2 FQGTGA. J gave up 5 bases and V 4 bases, and 12 bases lay outside the gene matches. The CDR3 runs to 16 residues. The CDR3 nucleotides are TGTGCCAGCAGCTCGGACCCAACAGGGGTGCAAGATACGCAGTATTTT. Translating gives CASSSDPTGVQDTQYF.

The chain carries TRBV19 and TRBJ1-1; D gene uncertain. Trimming cost V 0 bases and J 0 bases, with 14 bases left between them. CDR3 length: 17 residues. The germline gives CDR1 LNHDA, CDR2 SQIVND (reference sequence). CDR3 DNA sequence: TGTGCCAGTAGTATAGATTTTGGCAGTCACATGAACACTGAAGCTTTCTTT. This encodes CASSIDFGSHMNTEAFF.

This clonotype was seen a handful of times. V usage is TRBV30 and J usage is TRBJ2-7; TRBD1 or TRBD2 may be the D gene (5 bases each). Germline V gives CDR1 GTSNPN, CDR2 SVGIG (reference sequence). This CDR3 is built from 13 residues. Trimming removed 2 bases from V and 0 bases from J, with 8 bases in between. The CDR3, as DNA: TGTGCCTGGAGTCGGGACCGCTCCTACGAGCAGTACTTC. Residues: CAWSRDRSYEQYF.

The chain carries TRBV24-1 and TRBJ2-3; D is uncertain. CDR1 KGHDR and CDR2 SFDVKD come from the germline V gene. CDR3 length equals 13 residues. The ends were cut back, 2 bases at V and 5 bases at J, with 7 bases in the middle. This chain's CDR3 is CATSDWVIDTQYF. CDR3 DNA sequence: TGTGCCACCAGTGATTGGGTCATAGATACGCAGTATTTT.

This clonotype was observed a few times. The V gene is TRBV9, the J gene TRBJ2-1; 8 bases are a match to TRBD2. Germline V gene data show CDR1 as SGDLS and CDR2 as YYNGEE. This CDR3 has 15 amino acids. Trimming at V came to 0 bases and at J to 8 bases, leaving 7 bases not matched to a gene. This CDR3 reads CASSVVEREIYEQFF. In DNA form, the CDR3 reads TGTGCCAGCAGCGTAGTAGAGCGGGAGATCTATGAGCAGTTCTTC.

This clonotype is a singleton in its sample. The CDR3: CASSTRQGDPYGYTF. The CDR3 bases are TGCGCCAGCAGCACCAGACAGGGTGACCCCTATGGCTACACCTTC. The V and J genes are TRBV5-1 and TRBJ1-2; TRBD1 agrees at 7 bases. The V and J ends lost 4 bases and 4 bases, in that order; junction bases with no gene match: 10. This CDR3 is built from 15 residues. Germline assignment: CDR1 SGHRS and CDR2 YFSETQ.

This clonotype was detected many times. V gene TRBV28 combines with J gene TRBJ2-3; 14 bases align to TRBD2. The ends lost 8 bases at V and 0 bases at J; junction bases unmatched: 10. Germline values: CDR1 MDHEN, CDR2 SYDVKM. The length of the CDR3 is 18 residues. CDR3: CASEGLAGGRSSTDTQYF. The DNA of the CDR3 is TGTGCCAGCGAAGGACTAGCGGGAGGACGGTCGAGCACAGATACGCAGTATTTT.

The J gene is TRBJ1-3, the V gene TRBV28; 9 positions match TRBD1. After removal of 4 bases from V and 6 bases from J, the junction contained 7 bases not matched to a gene. This CDR3 has 15 amino acids. Per the germline V gene, CDR1 is MDHEN and CDR2 is SYDVKM. The CDR3 DNA sequence: TGTGCCAGCAGTTCACCGGGACAGGGCGCAAACACCATATATTTT. It is translated as CASSSPGQGANTIYF.

This clonotype has only a few counts. The chain recombines TRBV5-1 with TRBJ2-1; 14 nucleotides match TRBD2. Germline V CDR1 and CDR2: SGHRS, YFSETQ. There are 17 residues in the CDR3. Trimming took 4 bases from V and 9 from J; bases not matched to a gene: 12. The CDR3: CASSRGGLAGESSEQFF. CDR3 bases: TGCGCCAGCAGCAGGGGGGGACTAGCGGGAGAGAGTAGTGAGCAGTTCTTC.

With respect to this clonotype: A much larger clone differs from this one at a single base, so this may be a read error. This chain connects TRBV12-3 or TRBV12-4 to TRBJ2-1; 11 bases map to TRBD2. This CDR3 has 16 amino acids. In nucleotides, the CDR3 is TGTGCCAGCGGAATCTTAGCGGGAGGGGGGTACAATGAGCAGTCCTTC. Its protein is CASGILAGGGYNEQSF.

This clonotype was picked up many times. CDR3 DNA sequence: TGTGCCAGCAGGACCACGAAAGCCTTAGCGGGAGTTTTAGCAGATACGCAGTATTTT. Translated, it gives CASRTTKALAGVLADTQYF. The V call is TRBV7-9, the J call TRBJ2-3; 9 nucleotides agree with TRBD2. Germline V gene sequence: CDR1 SEHNR, CDR2 FQNEAQ (reference sequence). V shed 6 bases, J shed 4 bases, and the junction held 20 bases outside the gene matches. CDR3 size: 19 residues.

The J gene is TRBJ1-1, the V gene TRBV2, with 8 bases identical to TRBD1. This CDR3 has 14 amino acids. In germline, CDR1 is SNHLY, CDR2 FYNNEI. Trimming at V came to 7 bases and at J to 4 bases, leaving 8 bases not matched to a gene. The CDR3 spells CASTSQGAGTEAFF. The CDR3 DNA follows: TGTGCCAGCACTTCCCAGGGGGCAGGCACTGAAGCTTTCTTT. The full variable domain, with the rest looked up from reference TRBV2 and TRBJ1-1, is EPEVTQTPSHQVTQMGQEVILRCVPISNHLYFYWYRQILGQKVEFLVSFYNNEISEKSEIFDDQFSVERPDGSNFTLKIRSTKLEDSAMYFCASTSQGAGTEAFFGQGTRLTVV.

The J gene is TRBJ1-2, the V gene TRBV7-9, with 8 bases fitting TRBD1. Looked up from germline, CDR1 is SEHNR and CDR2 is FQNEAQ (reference sequence). The CDR3 runs 15 residues. J gave up 5 bases and V 5 bases, and 10 bases lay outside the gene matches. CDR3: CASSPKETGGYGYTF. The CDR3 DNA is TGTGCCAGCAGCCCGAAGGAAACAGGGGGGTATGGCTACACCTTC.

This chain uses TRBV15 with TRBJ1-6, with D perhaps matching TRBD1 (5 bases). Looked up from germline, CDR1 is LNHNV and CDR2 is YYDKDF (reference sequence). Between the trimmed V and J ends, which lost 2 bases and 5 bases, there was a span of 16 bases. The CDR3 is made up of 17 amino acids. The DNA for the CDR3 is TGTGCCACCAGCAGATCTTACTACGGGACGGATAATTCACCCCTCCACTTT. Its translation is CATSRSYYGTDNSPLHF.

V and J are TRBV7-8 and TRBJ2-1; no firm D call. Germline values: CDR1 SGHVS, CDR2 FQNEAQ. The CDR3 is made up of 15 amino acids. V dropped 1 base and J dropped 0 bases, with 7 bases sitting between them. The CDR3 region is CASSLVESSYNEQFF. CDR3 bases: TGTGCCAGCAGCTTAGTCGAGAGCTCCTACAATGAGCAGTTCTTC.

V and J are TRBV27 and TRBJ1-2, with TRBD1 matching over 7 bases. CDR1 is MNHEY and CDR2 is SMNVEV in the germline V gene (reference sequence). CDR3 length: 15 residues. J was trimmed by 5 bases and V by 0 bases; bases with no gene match: 6. The CDR3 bases are TGTGCCAGCAGTTTATCATACGGGACAGCTTATGGCTACACCTTC. As protein: CASSLSYGTAYGYTF.

This clonotype was found many times. This rearrangement joins TRBV29-1 to TRBJ2-7, with 7 bases fitting TRBD1. Trimming at V came to 0 bases and at J to 3 bases, leaving 11 bases not matched to a gene. CDR3 length: 16 amino acids. From germline, CDR1 is SQVTM and CDR2 ANQGSEA. CDR3 region: CSVEDRGRGLSYEQYF. For the CDR3, the DNA is TGCAGCGTTGAAGATCGTGGTAGGGGGCTTAGCTACGAGCAGTACTTC.

A note on this clonotype: The CDR3 ends on some other residue instead of the conserved phenylalanine or tryptophan, so this is likely a read error. The limits of the CDR3 on the DNA are not certain, so only TCRdb's listed CDR3 is given. The V and J genes are TRBV27 and TRBJ1-5. The CDR3 numbers 12 amino acids, ends counted. Germline loops: CDR1 MNHEY, CDR2 SMNVEV (reference sequence). The CDR3 here is CASSSSYWPQHL.

The chain combines TRBV15 with TRBJ2-7, with D perhaps TRBD1 or TRBD2 (5 bases each). Germline V gene data show CDR1 as LNHNV and CDR2 as YYDKDF (reference sequence). Trimming pared 6 bases from V and 1 base from J, leaving 16 bases between. This CDR3 region has 15 residues. The CDR3 spells CATSKTAWGSYEQYF. Here the CDR3 DNA reads TGTGCCACCAGTAAGACAGCCTGGGGGTCCTACGAGCAGTACTTC. Using reference TRBV15 and TRBJ2-7 for the parts outside the CDR3, the full variable domain is DAMVIQNPRYQVTQFGKPVTLSCSQTLNHNVMYWYQQKSSQAPKLLFHYYDKDFNNEADTPDNFQSRRPNTSFCFLDIRSPGLGDTAMYLCATSKTAWGSYEQYFGPGTRLTVT.

In nucleotides, the CDR3 is TGCAGCGTTCGGACGGAAAATAGCAATCAGCCCCAGCATTTT. Protein: CSVRTENSNQPQHF. The rearrangement uses TRBV29-1 and TRBJ1-5; no definite D call. V lost 5 bases, J lost 0 bases, and 11 bases lay in between. This CDR3 spans 14 amino acids. Germline lookup yields CDR1 SQVTM and CDR2 ANQGSEA. Full variable domain (rest looked up from reference TRBV29-1 and TRBJ1-5): SAVISQKPSRDICQRGTSLTIQCQVDSQVTMMFWYRQQPGQSLTLIATANQGSEATYESGFVIDKFPISRPNLTFSTLTVSNMSPEDSSIYLCSVRTENSNQPQHFGDGTRLSIL.

This clonotype appeared many times. The rearrangement joins TRBV6-1 to TRBJ2-3; 10 bases are shared with TRBD2. In germline, CDR1 is MNHNS, CDR2 SASEGT. The length of the CDR3 is 15 residues. V lost 0 bases and J lost 8; bases outside the gene matches: 5. This CDR3 reads CASSEAGEREGTQYF. As DNA, the CDR3 is TGTGCCAGCAGTGAAGCTGGGGAGCGGGAGGGTACGCAGTATTTT.

The chain recombines TRBV7-3 with TRBJ2-4, with 8 bases matching TRBD2. There are 16 residues in the CDR3. Germline V gene lookup returns CDR1 SGHTA and CDR2 FQGTGA. V gave up 1 base and J gave up 3 bases; unmatched junction bases: 5. Here the CDR3 DNA reads TGTGCCAGCAGCTTAAGGGCGGGAGGCGGCAAAAACATTCAGTACTTC. Translation gives CASSLRAGGGKNIQYF.

This chain joins TRBV24-1 and TRBJ2-5; D is undetermined. V dropped 2 bases and J dropped 5 bases, with 14 bases sitting between them. The CDR3 runs 15 residues. CDR1 is KGHDR and CDR2 is SFDVKD in the germline V gene. The CDR3 loop reads CATSDSSGGVETQYF. CDR3 nucleotide sequence: TGTGCCACCAGTGATTCTAGTGGCGGAGTGGAGACCCAGTACTTC.

This clonotype has ten or more counts. The CDR3 is CASSLNGPGQVGNEQFF. CDR3 in DNA: TGTGCCAGCTCACTCAATGGGCCGGGACAAGTAGGCAATGAGCAGTTCTTC. The gene calls are TRBV18 and TRBJ2-1; perhaps TRBD1 as D (6 bases). The CDR3 length is 17 residues. In germline, CDR1 is KGHSH, CDR2 LQKENI. Trimming shortened V by 4 bases and J by 6 bases, and 22 bases separated the two germline ends.

This clonotype was detected ten times or more. This chain connects TRBV20-1 to TRBJ2-5, with 7 bases aligning to TRBD2. The ends lost 0 bases at V and 1 base at J; junction bases unmatched: 2. Germline V gives CDR1 DFQATT, CDR2 SNEGSKA (reference sequence). This CDR3 spans 14 amino acids. The CDR3 sequence: CSAREAGRQETQYF. The CDR3 nucleotides read TGCAGTGCTAGAGAAGCGGGGCGCCAAGAGACCCAGTACTTC.

This clonotype was counted ten times or more. CDR3 DNA sequence: TGCAGTGCTAGAGATCCCCGGGAGAGGAGAGAGACCCAGTACTTC. This encodes CSARDPRERRETQYF. The chain links TRBV20-1 to TRBJ2-5, with D possibly matching TRBD2 (6 bases). The CDR3 spans 15 residues. The V end lost 0 bases, the J end lost 4 bases, and 15 bases lay between the germline ends. CDR1 and CDR2 (germline): DFQATT, SNEGSKA (reference sequence).

This clonotype was counted many times. The chain joins TRBV27 to TRBJ2-1, with 7 bases aligning to TRBD2. The CDR3 spans 16 residues. Unmatched junction bases numbered 9, after V lost 4 bases and J lost 3 bases. Germline loops: CDR1 MNHEY, CDR2 SMNVEV (reference sequence). CDR3 residues: CASSYLTSDFYNEQFF. In nucleotides, the CDR3 is TGTGCCAGCAGTTACCTAACTAGCGACTTCTACAATGAGCAGTTCTTC.

This clonotype was seen ten or more times. The chain employs TRBV12-3 or TRBV12-4 and TRBJ1-1; D is possibly TRBD1 (5 bases). V gave up 10 bases and J gave up 1 base, with 16 bases separating them. The CDR3 covers 14 residues. The CDR3: CATVKVRENTEAFF. CDR3 DNA sequence: TGTGCCACCGTTAAGGTCAGGGAGAACACTGAAGCTTTCTTT.